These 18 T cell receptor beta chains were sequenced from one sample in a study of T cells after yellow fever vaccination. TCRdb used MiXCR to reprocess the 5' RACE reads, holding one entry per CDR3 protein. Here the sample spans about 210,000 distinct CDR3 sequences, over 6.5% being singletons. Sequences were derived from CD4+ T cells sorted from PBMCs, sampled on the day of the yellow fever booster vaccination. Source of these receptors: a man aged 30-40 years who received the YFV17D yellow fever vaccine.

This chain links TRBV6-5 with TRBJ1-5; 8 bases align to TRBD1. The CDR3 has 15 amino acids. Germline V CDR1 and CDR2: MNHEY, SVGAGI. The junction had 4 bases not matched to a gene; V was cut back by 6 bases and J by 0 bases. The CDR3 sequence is CASRKGQASNQPQHF. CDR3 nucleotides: TGTGCCAGCAGAAAGGGACAGGCTAGCAATCAGCCCCAGCATTTT.

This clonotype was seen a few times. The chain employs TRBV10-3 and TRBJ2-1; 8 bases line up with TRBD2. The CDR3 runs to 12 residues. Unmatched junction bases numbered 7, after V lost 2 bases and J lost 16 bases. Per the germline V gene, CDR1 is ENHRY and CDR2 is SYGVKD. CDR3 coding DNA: TGTGCCATCAGTGAGACAGCGGGAGTGCTCTTCTTC. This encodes CAISETAGVLFF.

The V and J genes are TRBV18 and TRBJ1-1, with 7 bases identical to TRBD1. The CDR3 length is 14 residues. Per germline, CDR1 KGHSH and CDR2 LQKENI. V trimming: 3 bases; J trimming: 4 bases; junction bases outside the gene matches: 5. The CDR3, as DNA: TGTGCCAGCTCACCTCAGACAGGGCTCACTGAAGCTTTCTTT. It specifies CASSPQTGLTEAFF.

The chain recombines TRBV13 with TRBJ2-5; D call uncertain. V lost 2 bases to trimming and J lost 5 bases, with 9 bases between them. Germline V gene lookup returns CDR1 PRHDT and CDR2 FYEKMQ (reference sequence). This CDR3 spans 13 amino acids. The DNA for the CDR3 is TGTGCCAGCAGCTTATGGGGAAAGGAGACCCAGTACTTC. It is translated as CASSLWGKETQYF.

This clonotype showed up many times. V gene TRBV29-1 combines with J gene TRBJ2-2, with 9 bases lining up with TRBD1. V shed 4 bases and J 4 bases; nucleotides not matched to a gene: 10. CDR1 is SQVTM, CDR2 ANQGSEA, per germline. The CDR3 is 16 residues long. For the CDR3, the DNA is TGCAGCGTTGCCCCGGGACAGGGTAGATCCACCGGGGAGCTGTTTTTT. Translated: CSVAPGQGRSTGELFF.

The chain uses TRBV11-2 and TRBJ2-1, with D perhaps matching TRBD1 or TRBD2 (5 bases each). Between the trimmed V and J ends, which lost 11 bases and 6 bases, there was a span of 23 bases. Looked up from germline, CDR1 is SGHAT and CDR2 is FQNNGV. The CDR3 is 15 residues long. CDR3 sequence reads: CAGARDVRSGNEQFF. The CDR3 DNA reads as TGTGCCGGTGCCCGGGACGTCCGTTCGGGCAATGAGCAGTTCTTC.

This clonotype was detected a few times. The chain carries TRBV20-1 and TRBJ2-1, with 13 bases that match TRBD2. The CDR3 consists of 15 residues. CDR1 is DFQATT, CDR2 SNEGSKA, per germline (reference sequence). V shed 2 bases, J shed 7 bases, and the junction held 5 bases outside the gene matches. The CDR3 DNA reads TGCAGTGCTAGACCGGGACTAGCGGGATCAAATGAGCAGTTCTTC. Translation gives CSARPGLAGSNEQFF.

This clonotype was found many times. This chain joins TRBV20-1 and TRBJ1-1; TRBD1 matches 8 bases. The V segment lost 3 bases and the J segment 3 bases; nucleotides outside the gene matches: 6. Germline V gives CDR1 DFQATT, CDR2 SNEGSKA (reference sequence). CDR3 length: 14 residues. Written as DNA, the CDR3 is TGCAGTGCTAGTGGGGACAGGCAGGACACTGAAGCTTTCTTT. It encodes CSASGDRQDTEAFF.

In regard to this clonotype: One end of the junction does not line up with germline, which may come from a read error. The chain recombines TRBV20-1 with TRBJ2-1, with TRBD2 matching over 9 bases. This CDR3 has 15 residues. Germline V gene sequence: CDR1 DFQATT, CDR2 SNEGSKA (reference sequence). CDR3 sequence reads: CCATPSGRLHNEQFF. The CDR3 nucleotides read TGCTGTGCTACCCCGAGCGGGAGGCTGCACAATGAGCAGTTCTTC.

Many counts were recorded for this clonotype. Written as DNA, the CDR3 is TGTGCCAGCAGCTTGTTTGGCAGGGTCGGCTACACCTTC. This translates into CASSLFGRVGYTF. The chain couples TRBV7-2 to TRBJ1-2, with D possibly being TRBD1 (5 bases). CDR3 length: 13 amino acids. Trimming stripped 3 bases from V and 8 bases from J, with 13 bases between. Per germline, CDR1 SGHTA and CDR2 FQGNSA.

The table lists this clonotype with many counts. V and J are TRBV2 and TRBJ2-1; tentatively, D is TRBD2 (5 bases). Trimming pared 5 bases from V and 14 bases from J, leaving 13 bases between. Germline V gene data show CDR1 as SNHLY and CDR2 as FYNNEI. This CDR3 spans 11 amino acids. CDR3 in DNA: TGTGCCAGCAGTAGACTATTGCTAGAGTTCTTC. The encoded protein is CASSRLLLEFF. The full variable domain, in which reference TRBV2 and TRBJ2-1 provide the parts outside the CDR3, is EPEVTQTPSHQVTQMGQEVILRCVPISNHLYFYWYRQILGQKVEFLVSFYNNEISEKSEIFDDQFSVERPDGSNFTLKIRSTKLEDSAMYFCASSRLLLEFFGPGTRLTVL.

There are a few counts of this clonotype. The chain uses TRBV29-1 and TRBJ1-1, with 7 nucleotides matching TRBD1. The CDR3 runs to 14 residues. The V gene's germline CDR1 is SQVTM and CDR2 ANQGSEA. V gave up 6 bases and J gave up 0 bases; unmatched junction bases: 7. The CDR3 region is CSVGKQGMNTEAFF. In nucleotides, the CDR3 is TGCAGCGTAGGCAAACAGGGGATGAACACTGAAGCTTTCTTT.

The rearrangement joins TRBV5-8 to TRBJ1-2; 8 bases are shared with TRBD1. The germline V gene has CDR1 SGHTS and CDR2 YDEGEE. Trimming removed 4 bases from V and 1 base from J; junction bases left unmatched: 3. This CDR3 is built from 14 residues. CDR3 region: CASSGGQVNYGYTF. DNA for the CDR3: TGTGCCAGCAGCGGGGGACAGGTTAACTATGGCTACACCTTC.

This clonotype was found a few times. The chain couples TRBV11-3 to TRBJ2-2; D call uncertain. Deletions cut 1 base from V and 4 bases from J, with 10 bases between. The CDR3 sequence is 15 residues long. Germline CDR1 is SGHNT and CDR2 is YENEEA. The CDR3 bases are TGTGCCAGCAGCTTAGGGATTGCAGGCACCGGGGAGCTGTTTTTT. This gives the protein CASSLGIAGTGELFF.

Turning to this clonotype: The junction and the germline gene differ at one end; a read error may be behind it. The CDR3 loop is CDSSYIQGPNEKLFF. In nucleotides, the CDR3 is TGTGACAGCAGCTACATACAGGGACCTAATGAAAAACTGTTTTTT. The chain has TRBV7-8 and TRBJ1-4; tentative D call: TRBD1 (6 bases). The CDR3 runs to 15 residues. Looked up from germline, CDR1 is SGHVS and CDR2 is FQNEAQ.

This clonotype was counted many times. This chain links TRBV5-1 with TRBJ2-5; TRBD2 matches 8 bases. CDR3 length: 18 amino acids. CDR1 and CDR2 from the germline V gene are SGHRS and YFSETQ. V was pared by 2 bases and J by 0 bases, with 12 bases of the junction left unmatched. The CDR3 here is CASSLGLAPQRHQETQYF. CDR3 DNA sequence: TGCGCCAGCAGCTTAGGACTAGCTCCCCAGCGGCACCAAGAGACCCAGTACTTC.

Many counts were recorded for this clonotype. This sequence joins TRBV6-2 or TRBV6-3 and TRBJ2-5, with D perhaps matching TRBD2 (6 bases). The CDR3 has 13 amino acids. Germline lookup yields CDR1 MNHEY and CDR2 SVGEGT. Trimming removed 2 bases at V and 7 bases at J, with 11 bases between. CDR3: CASSYGGTGTQYF. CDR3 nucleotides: TGTGCCAGCAGTTACGGCGGGACGGGGACCCAGTACTTC.

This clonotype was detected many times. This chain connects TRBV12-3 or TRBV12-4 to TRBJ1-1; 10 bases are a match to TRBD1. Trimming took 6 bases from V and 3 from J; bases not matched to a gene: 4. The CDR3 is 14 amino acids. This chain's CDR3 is CASSADRGHTEAFF. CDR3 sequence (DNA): TGTGCCAGCAGCGCAGACAGGGGGCACACTGAAGCTTTCTTT.